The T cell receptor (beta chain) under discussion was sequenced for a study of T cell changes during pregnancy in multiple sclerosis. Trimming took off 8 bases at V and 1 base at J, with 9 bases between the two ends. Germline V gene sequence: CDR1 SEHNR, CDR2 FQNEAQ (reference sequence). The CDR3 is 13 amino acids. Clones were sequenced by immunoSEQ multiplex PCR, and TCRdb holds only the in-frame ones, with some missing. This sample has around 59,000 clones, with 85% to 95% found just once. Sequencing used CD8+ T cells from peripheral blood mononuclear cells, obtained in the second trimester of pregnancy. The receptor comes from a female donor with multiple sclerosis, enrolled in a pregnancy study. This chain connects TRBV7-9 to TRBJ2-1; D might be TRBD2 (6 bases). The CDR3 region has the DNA TGTGCCAGCGGGACTTCTTCCTACAATGAGCAGTTCTTC. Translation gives CASGTSSYNEQFF.